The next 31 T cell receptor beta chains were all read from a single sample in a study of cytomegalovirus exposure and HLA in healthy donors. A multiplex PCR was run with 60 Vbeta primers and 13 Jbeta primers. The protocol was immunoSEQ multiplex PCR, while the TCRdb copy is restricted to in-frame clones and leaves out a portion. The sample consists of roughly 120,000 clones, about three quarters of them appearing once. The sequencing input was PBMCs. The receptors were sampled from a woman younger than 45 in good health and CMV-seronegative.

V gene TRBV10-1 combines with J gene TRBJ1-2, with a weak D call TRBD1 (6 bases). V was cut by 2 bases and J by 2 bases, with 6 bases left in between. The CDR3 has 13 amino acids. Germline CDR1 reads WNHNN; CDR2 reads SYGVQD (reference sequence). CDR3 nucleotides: TGCGCCAGCAGTGAGACAGGGAACTATGGCTACACCTTC. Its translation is CASSETGNYGYTF.

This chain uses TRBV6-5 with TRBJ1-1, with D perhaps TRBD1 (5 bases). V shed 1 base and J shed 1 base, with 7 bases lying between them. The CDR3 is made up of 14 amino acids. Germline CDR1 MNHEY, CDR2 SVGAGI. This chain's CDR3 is CASSYLGGNTEAFF. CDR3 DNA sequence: TGTGCCAGCAGTTACTTGGGGGGGAACACTGAAGCTTTCTTT.

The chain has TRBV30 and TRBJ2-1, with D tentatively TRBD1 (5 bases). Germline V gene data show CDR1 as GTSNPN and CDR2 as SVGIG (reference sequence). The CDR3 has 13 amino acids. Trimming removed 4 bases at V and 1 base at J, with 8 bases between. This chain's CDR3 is CAWNGASYNEQFF. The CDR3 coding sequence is TGTGCCTGGAATGGGGCATCCTACAATGAGCAGTTCTTC.

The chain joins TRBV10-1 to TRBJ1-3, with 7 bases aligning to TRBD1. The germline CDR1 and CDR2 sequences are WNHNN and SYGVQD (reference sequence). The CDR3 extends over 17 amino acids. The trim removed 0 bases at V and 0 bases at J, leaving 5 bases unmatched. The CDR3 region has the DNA TGCGCCAGCAGTGAGTCGAGGGACAGACGCTCTGGAAACACCATATATTTT. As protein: CASSESRDRRSGNTIYF.

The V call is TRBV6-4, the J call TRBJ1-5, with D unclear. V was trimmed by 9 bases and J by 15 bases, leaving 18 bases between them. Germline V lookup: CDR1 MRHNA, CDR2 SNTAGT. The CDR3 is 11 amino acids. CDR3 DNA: TGTGCCAGGCTAATATGGCGCGGGGTGCATTTT. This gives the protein CARLIWRGVHF.

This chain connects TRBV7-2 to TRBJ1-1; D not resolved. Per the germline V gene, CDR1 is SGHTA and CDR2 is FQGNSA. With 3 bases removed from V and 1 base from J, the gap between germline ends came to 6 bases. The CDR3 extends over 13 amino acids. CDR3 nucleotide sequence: TGTGCCAGCAGCTTTAGACAGAACACTGAAGCTTTCTTT. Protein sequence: CASSFRQNTEAFF.

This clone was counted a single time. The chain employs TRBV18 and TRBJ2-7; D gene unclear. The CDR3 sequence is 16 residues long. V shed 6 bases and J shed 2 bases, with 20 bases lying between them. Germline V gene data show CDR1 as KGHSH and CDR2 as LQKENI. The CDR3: CASSVFDPSAAYEQYF. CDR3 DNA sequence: TGTGCCAGCTCTGTATTCGACCCGTCGGCGGCCTACGAGCAGTACTTC.

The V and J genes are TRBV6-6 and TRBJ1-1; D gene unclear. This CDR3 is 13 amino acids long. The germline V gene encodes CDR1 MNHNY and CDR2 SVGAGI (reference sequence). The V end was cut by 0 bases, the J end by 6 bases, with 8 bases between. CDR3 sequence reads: CASSYSGGPEAFF. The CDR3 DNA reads TGTGCCAGCAGTTACTCAGGCGGCCCTGAAGCTTTCTTT.

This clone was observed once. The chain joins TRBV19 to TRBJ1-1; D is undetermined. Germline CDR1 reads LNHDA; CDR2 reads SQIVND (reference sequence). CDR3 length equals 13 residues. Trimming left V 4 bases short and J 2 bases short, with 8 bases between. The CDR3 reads CASSNPGNTEAFF. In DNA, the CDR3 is TGTGCCAGTAGTAATCCAGGCAACACTGAAGCTTTCTTT.

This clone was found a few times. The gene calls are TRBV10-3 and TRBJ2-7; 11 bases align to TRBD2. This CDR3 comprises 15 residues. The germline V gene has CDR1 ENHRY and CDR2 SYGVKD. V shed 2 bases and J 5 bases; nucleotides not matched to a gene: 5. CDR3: CAISEVAGGANEQYF. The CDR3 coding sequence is TGTGCCATCAGTGAGGTAGCGGGGGGGGCGAACGAGCAGTACTTC.

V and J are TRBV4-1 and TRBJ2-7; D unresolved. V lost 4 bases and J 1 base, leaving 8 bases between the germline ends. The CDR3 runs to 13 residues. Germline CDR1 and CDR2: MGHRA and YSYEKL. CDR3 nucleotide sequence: TGCGCCAGCAGCCTCACAGATTCCTACGAGCAGTACTTC. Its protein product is CASSLTDSYEQYF.

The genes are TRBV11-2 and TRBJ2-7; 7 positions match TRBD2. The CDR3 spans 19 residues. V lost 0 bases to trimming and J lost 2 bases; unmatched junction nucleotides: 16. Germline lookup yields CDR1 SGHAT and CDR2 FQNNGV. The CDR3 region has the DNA TGTGCCAGCAGCTTAGATCGGGGTGCCGGGACTATAGTCACCTACGAGCAGTACTTC. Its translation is CASSLDRGAGTIVTYEQYF.

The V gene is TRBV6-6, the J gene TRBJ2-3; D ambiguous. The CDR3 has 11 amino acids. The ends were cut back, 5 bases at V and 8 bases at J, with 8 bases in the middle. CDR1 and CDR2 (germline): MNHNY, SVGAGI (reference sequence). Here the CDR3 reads CASSPFSTQYF. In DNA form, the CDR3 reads TGTGCCAGCAGTCCCTTTAGTACGCAGTATTTT.

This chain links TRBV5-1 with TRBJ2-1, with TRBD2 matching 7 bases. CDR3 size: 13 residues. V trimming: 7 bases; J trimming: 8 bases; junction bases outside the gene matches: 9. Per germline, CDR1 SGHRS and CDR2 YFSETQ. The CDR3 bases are TGCGCCAGCTCGCGGGAGACTCTTGATGAGCAGTTCTTC. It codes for CASSRETLDEQFF.

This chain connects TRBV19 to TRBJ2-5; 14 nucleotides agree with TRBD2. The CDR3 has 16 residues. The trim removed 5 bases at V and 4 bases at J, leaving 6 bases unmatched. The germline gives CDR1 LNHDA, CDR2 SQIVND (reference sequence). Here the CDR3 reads CASSSGLAGVGETQYF. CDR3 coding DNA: TGTGCCAGTAGTTCGGGACTAGCGGGAGTTGGAGAGACCCAGTACTTC. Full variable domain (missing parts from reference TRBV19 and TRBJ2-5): DGGITQSPKYLFRKEGQNVTLSCEQNLNHDAMYWYRQDPGQGLRLIYYSQIVNDFQKGDIAEGYSVSREKKESFPLTVTSAQKNPTAFYLCASSSGLAGVGETQYFGPGTRLLVL.

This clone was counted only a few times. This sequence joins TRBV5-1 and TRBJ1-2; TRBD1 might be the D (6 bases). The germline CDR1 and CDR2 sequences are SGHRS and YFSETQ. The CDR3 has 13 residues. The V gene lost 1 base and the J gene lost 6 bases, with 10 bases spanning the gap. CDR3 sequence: CASSLSGDDGYTF. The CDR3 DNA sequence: TGCGCCAGCAGCTTGTCAGGGGACGATGGCTACACCTTC. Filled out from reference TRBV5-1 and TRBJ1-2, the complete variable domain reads KAGVTQTPRYLIKTRGQQVTLSCSPISGHRSVSWYQQTPGQGLQFLFEYFSETQRNKGNFPGRFSGRQFSNSRSEMNVSTLELGDSALYLCASSLSGDDGYTFGSGTRLTVV.

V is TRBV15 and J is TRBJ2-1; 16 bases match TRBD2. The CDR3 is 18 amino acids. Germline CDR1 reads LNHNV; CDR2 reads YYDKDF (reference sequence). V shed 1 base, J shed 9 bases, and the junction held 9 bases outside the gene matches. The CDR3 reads CATSRGGTSGRAGAEQFF. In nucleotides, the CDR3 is TGTGCCACCAGCAGAGGCGGGACTAGCGGGAGGGCCGGTGCTGAGCAGTTCTTC.

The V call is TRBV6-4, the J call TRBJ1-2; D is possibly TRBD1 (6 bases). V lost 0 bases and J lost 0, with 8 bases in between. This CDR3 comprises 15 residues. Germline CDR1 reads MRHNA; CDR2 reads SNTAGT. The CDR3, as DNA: TGTGCCAGCAGTGACTCAGGGACAACTAACTATGGCTACACCTTC. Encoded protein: CASSDSGTTNYGYTF.

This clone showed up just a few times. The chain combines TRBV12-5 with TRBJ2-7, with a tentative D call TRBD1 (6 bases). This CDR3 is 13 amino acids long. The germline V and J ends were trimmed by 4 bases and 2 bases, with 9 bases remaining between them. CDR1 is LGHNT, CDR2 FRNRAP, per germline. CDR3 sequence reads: CASGWDTTYEQYF. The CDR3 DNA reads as TGTGCTAGTGGTTGGGACACTACCTACGAGCAGTACTTC.

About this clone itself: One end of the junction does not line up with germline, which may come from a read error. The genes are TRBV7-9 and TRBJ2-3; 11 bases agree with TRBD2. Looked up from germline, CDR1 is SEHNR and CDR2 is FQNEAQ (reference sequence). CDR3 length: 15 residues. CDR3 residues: CSSSTSGGRTDTQYF. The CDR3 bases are TGTTCCAGCAGCACTAGCGGGGGACGCACAGATACGCAGTATTTT.

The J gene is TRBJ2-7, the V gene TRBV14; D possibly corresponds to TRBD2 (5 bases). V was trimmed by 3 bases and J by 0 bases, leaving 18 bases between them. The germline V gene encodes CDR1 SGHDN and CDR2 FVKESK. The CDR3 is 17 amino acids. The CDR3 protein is CASSQEDRSPFSYEQYF. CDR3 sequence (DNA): TGTGCCAGCAGCCAGGAGGACCGCTCGCCCTTCTCCTACGAGCAGTACTTC.

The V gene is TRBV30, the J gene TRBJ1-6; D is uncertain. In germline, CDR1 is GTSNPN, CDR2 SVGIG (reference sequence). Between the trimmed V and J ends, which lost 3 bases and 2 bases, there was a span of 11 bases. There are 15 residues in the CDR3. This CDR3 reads CAWRAPYPYNSPLHF. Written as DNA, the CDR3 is TGTGCCTGGAGGGCCCCGTATCCCTATAATTCACCCCTCCACTTT.

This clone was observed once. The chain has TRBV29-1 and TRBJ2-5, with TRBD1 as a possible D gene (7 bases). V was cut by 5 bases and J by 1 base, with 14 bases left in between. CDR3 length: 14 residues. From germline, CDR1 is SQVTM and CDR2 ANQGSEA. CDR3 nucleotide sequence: TGCAGCGTTCAGGGGGGTCCCATCCAAGAGACCCAGTACTTC. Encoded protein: CSVQGGPIQETQYF. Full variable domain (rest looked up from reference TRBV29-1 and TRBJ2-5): SAVISQKPSRDICQRGTSLTIQCQVDSQVTMMFWYRQQPGQSLTLIATANQGSEATYESGFVIDKFPISRPNLTFSTLTVSNMSPEDSSIYLCSVQGGPIQETQYFGPGTRLLVL.

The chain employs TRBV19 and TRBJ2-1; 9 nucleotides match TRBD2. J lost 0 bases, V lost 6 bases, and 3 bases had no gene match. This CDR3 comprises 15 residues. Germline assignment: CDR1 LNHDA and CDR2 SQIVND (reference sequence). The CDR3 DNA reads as TGTGCCAGTAGAGTTAGCGGGAGCTCCTACAATGAGCAGTTCTTC. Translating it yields CASRVSGSSYNEQFF. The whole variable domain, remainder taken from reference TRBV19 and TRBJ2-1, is DGGITQSPKYLFRKEGQNVTLSCEQNLNHDAMYWYRQDPGQGLRLIYYSQIVNDFQKGDIAEGYSVSREKKESFPLTVTSAQKNPTAFYLCASRVSGSSYNEQFFGPGTRLTVL.

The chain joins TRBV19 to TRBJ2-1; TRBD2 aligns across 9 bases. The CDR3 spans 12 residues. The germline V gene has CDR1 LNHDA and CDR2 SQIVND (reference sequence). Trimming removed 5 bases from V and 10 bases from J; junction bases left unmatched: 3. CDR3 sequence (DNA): TGTGCCAGTAGTCTGACTAGCGGCGAGCAGTTCTTC. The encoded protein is CASSLTSGEQFF.

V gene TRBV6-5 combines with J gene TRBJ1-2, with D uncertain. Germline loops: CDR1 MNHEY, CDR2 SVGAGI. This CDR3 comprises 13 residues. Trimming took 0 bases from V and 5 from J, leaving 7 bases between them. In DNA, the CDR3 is TGTGCCAGCAGTTACTCCACAGAATATGGCTACACCTTC. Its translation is CASSYSTEYGYTF.

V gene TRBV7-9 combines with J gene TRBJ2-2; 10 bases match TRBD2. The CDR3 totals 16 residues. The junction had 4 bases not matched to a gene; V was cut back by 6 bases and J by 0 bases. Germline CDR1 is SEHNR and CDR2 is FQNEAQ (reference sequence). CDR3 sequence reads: CASRDSGGPNTGELFF. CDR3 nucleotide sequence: TGTGCCAGCAGGGATAGCGGGGGGCCGAACACCGGGGAGCTGTTTTTT.

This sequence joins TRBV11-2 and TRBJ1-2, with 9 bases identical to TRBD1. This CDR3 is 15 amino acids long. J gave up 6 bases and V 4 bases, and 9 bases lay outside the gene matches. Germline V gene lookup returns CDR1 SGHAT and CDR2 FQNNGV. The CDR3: CASSSWRDRVDGYTF. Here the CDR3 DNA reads TGTGCCAGCAGCTCCTGGCGGGACAGGGTGGATGGCTACACCTTC.

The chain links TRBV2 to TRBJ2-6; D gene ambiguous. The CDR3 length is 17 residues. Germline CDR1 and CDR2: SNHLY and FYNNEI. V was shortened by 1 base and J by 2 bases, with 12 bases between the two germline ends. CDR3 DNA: TGTGCCAGCAGTGAAGACGTAGCCATGGCTGGGGCCAACGTCCTGACTTTC. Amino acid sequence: CASSEDVAMAGANVLTF.

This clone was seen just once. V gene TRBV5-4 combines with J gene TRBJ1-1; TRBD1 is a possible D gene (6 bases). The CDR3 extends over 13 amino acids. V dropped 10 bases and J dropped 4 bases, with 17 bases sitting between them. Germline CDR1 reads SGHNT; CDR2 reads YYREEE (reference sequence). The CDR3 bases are TGTGCCGTAGCAGGGGCGTGGGGCACTGAAGCTTTCTTT. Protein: CAVAGAWGTEAFF.

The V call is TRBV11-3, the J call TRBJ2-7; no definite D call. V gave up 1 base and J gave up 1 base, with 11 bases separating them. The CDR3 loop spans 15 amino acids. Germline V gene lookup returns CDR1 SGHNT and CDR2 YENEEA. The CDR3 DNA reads TGTGCCAGCAGCTTAGCTCGACACATATCCTACGAGCAGTACTTC. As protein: CASSLARHISYEQYF. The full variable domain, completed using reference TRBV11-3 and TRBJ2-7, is EAGVVQSPRYKIIEKKQPVAFWCNPISGHNTLYWYLQNLGQGPELLIRYENEEAVDDSQLPKDRFSAERLKGVDSTLKIQPAELGDSAVYLCASSLARHISYEQYFGPGTRLTVT.